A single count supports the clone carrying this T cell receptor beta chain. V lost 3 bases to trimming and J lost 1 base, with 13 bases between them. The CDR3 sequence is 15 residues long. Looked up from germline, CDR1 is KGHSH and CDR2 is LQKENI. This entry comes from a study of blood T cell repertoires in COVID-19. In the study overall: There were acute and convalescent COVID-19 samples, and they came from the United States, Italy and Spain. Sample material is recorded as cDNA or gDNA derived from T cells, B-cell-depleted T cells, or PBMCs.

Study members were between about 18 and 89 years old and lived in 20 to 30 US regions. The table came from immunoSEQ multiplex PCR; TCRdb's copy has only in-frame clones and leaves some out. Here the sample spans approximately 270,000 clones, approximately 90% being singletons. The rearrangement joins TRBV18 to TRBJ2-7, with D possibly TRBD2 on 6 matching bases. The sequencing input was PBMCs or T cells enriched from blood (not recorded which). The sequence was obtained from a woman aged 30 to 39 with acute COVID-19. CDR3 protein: CASSPGGDRSYEQYF. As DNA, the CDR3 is TGTGCCAGCTCACCCGGAGGGGACCGATCCTACGAGCAGTACTTC.